These T cell receptor beta chains were read from a single sample in a study of beta chain features in type 1 diabetes. Sequenced by immunoSEQ multiplex PCR; TCRdb stores in-frame clones only, minus some. The sample has 200,000 to 250,000 clones; around 16% are singletons. The sample consisted of naive CD4+ T cells from blood. The receptors come from a man aged 25-45 years with type 1 diabetes. CDR3s include the opening cysteine and the closing phenylalanine or tryptophan. Each record gives: CDR3 DNA, CDR3 protein, D gene, V gene, clone size, J gene. The D gene is left open where the match is weak. The size field is filled for only some rows; it gives once, few, many or a size class.

TGCAGCGCTTCACCGGGACTACACACAGATACGCAGTATTTT CSASPGLHTDTQYF TRBD2 TRBV29-1 . TRBJ2-3
TGTGCCAGCAGCGTAGGAGCTAATGAAAAACTGTTTTTT CASSVGANEKLFF . TRBV9 . TRBJ1-4
TGTGCCAGCAGGCCACAAGAGACCCAGTACTTC CASRPQETQYF . TRBV27 few TRBJ2-5
TGTGCCAGCAGCCCGGATAGAGGCCGGGAAGCTTTCTTT CASSPDRGREAFF . TRBV7-8 . TRBJ1-1
TGTGCCAGTAGTCTGGGGAGCACAGATACGCAGTATTTT CASSLGSTDTQYF . TRBV19 few TRBJ2-3
TGTGCCATCAGTGAACCACAGGAGGGGAATGAAAAACTGTTTTTT CAISEPQEGNEKLFF . TRBV10-3 . TRBJ1-4
TGTGCCACCAGCAGAGACGGACGAAGGAAGACAGATACGCAGTATTTT CATSRDGRRKTDTQYF . TRBV15 . TRBJ2-3
TGTGCCAGCAGCGTAGCGGCAGGGCTAGACAATGAGCAGTTCTTC CASSVAAGLDNEQFF . TRBV9 . TRBJ2-1
TGCAGCGTTGGGCGTCGGTTGAACACTGAAGCTTTCTTT CSVGRRLNTEAFF . TRBV29-1 . TRBJ1-1
TGTGCCAGCAGCTATATAACGCGTGATGGTTGGACGCAGTATTTT CASSYITRDGWTQYF . TRBV5-6 . TRBJ2-3
TGTGCCTGGAGTACGTCTAGCGTGGATACGCAGTATTTT CAWSTSSVDTQYF . TRBV30 . TRBJ2-3